This is a list of T cell receptor beta chains from one sample in a study of T cells in Graves' hyperthyroidism and ophthalmopathy. TCRdb redid the calling of the multiplex PCR reads with MiXCR, one entry per CDR3 protein. The table includes hundreds of thousands of distinct CDR3 sequences, around 19% detected once. The material sequenced was blood. The origin of the receptors is a man aged 40-49 years with Graves' hyperthyroidism. Both conserved end residues are trimmed from each CDR3. Each record gives: V gene, clone size, J gene, CDR3 protein. Expanded clones are given a class, and other clones once, few, many or no size at all.

>TRBV18|few|TRBJ1-2
ASSPQPTDPIYGYT
>TRBV6-1|few|TRBJ2-1
ASSAQGIAHNEQF
>TRBV7-9|many|TRBJ2-5
ASSQTGLEETQY
>TRBV7-3|many|TRBJ2-5
ASSPGGEETQY
>TRBV5-4|few|TRBJ1-2
ASSLGQGTGYT
>TRBV20-1|-|TRBJ2-3
SASNAGGNTDTQY
>TRBV6-1|few|TRBJ2-2
ASTQRRGDGGELF
>TRBV7-9|few|TRBJ2-7
ASGPRFGDSSYEQY
>TRBV7-6|many|TRBJ2-5
ASSSGLAGGPGETQY
>TRBV18|many|TRBJ2-1
ASSPDLVGANEQF
>TRBV7-9|many|TRBJ1-1
ASSFDFRVPKHTEAF
>TRBV29-1|many|TRBJ2-7
SAVDRAPYEQY
>TRBV6-1|-|TRBJ1-4
ASNLQTGGREKLF
>TRBV28|many|TRBJ2-1
ASSFVGTGSNEQF
>TRBV7-9|many|TRBJ2-1
ASSFASGGNEQF
>TRBV7-9|many|TRBJ2-2
ASSSGQNTGELF
>TRBV30|-|TRBJ2-3
AWKTSGGAVTQY
>TRBV28|-|TRBJ2-6
ASSLYEYSGANVLT
>TRBV19|few|TRBJ1-2
ASKNRGRGYT
>TRBV5-1|many|TRBJ2-7
ASSLGQRSSYEQY
>TRBV6-2/TRBV6-3|many|TRBJ2-5
ASSYSTRETQY
>TRBV6-1|many|TRBJ1-5
ASSSGSRGGSNQPQH
>TRBV20-1|many|TRBJ1-1
SAKVGNTEAF
>TRBV28|many|TRBJ2-4
ASSSTGAAKNIQY
>TRBV6-1|many|TRBJ2-3
ASSVVSTDTQY
>TRBV20-1|many|TRBJ2-7
SARDWLESYEQY
>TRBV30|-|TRBJ1-1
AWTRGGVNTEAF
>TRBV7-3|many|TRBJ2-2
ASSRLAGGPNTGELF
>TRBV6-1|many|TRBJ1-1
ASSPVTGGGGTEAF
>TRBV20-1|many|TRBJ1-4
SAREGDSIEKLF
>TRBV2|-|TRBJ1-1
GTNQGQGANTEAF
>TRBV6-2/TRBV6-3|many|TRBJ2-2
ASSTMWSGELF
>TRBV6-1|-|TRBJ2-1
ASTSPGTNEQF
>TRBV5-6|few|TRBJ2-1
ASSPDSGAYNEQF
>TRBV20-1|many|TRBJ2-1
SAPKGGLISVAYNEQF
>TRBV3-1|many|TRBJ1-1
ASSPLGAAEAF
>TRBV7-9|-|TRBJ1-2
ASTLGGLYGYT
>TRBV9|many|TRBJ2-3
ASSVGGADSTDTQY
>TRBV18|few|TRBJ2-3
ASSLSGTGGTDTQY
>TRBV29-1|many|TRBJ2-3
SVGGGPYDTQY
>TRBV25-1|-|TRBJ1-5
ASSDASGTQPQH
>TRBV20-1|many|TRBJ2-1
SASSGQGYNEQF
>TRBV5-1|-|TRBJ2-1
ASQNRDTNSDEQF
>TRBV28|many|TRBJ1-2
ASSLPTGRRYGYT
>TRBV20-1|many|TRBJ2-1
SARVGRWGPYNEQF
>TRBV18|-|TRBJ2-5
ASSPGGGYETQY
>TRBV7-2|many|TRBJ1-1
ASSLFGLNTEAF
>TRBV20-1|few|TRBJ2-2
SATSETSRSTGELF
>TRBV7-2|-|TRBJ2-1
ASSLTSGEHNEQF
>TRBV6-2/TRBV6-3|many|TRBJ1-1
ASSYRTGGGFPEAF
>TRBV7-2|many|TRBJ2-7
ASSIQGTYEQY
>TRBV20-1|-|TRBJ2-1
SASKDVVEQF
>TRBV10-1|few|TRBJ2-2
ASSGGRLNTGELF
>TRBV7-9|many|TRBJ1-2
ASSRGTGGLFNYGYT
>TRBV6-1|-|TRBJ2-5
ASSPVGGGETQY